Described below is a single T cell receptor (beta chain) sequence and its context. Its antigen remains unknown. This sample was taken from a study of cytomegalovirus exposure and HLA in healthy donors. Study-level results: The study labeled about 160 TCR beta chains cytomegalovirus-associated. Relative to the approximately 680-donor mean, N-insertions were reportedly fewer in an Asian-associated ancestry cluster in a later analysis.

Trimming removed 5 bases from V and 4 bases from J, with 11 bases in between. CDR1 WNHNN and CDR2 SYGVQD come from the germline V gene (reference sequence). This CDR3 spans 13 amino acids. Though probably carrying unrecorded immune exposures, donors were nominally healthy at sampling. Both 60 Vbeta primers and 13 Jbeta primers went into the PCR. Here immunoSEQ multiplex PCR was the method, and the copy in TCRdb shows in-frame clones only, minus some. Of 140,000 or so clones listed, roughly three quarters are singletons. This TCR was sampled from a woman aged 40 to 50 in good health and CMV-seronegative. The sample consisted of PBMCs. The rearrangement joins TRBV10-1 to TRBJ1-2; weak D call: TRBD1 (6 bases). The CDR3 protein is CASSSGTSYGYTF. CDR3 DNA sequence: TGCGCCAGCAGTTCCGGGACAAGCTATGGCTACACCTTC.